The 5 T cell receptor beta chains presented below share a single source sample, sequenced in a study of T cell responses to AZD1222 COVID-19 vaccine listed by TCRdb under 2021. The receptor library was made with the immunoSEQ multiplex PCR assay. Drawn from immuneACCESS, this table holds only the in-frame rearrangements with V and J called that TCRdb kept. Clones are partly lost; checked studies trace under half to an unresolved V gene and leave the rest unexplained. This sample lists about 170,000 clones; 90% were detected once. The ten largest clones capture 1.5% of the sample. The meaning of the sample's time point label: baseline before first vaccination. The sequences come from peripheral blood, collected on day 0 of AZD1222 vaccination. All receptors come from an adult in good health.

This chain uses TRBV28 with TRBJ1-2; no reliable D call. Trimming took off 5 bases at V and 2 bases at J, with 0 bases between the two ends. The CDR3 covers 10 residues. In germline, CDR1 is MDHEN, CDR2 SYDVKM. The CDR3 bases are TGTGCCAGCAGTAACTATGGCTACACCTTC. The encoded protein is CASSNYGYTF.

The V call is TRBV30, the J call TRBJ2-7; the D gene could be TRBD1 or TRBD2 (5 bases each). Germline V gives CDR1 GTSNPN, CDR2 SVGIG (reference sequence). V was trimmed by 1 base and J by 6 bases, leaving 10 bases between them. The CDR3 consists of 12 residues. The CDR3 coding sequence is TGTGCCTGGAGTGCGTCAGGGACCGAGCAGTACTTC. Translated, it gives CAWSASGTEQYF. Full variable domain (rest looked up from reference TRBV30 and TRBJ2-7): SQTIHQWPATLVQPVGSPLSLECTVEGTSNPNLYWYRQAAGRGLQLLFYSVGIGQISSEVPQNLSASRPQDRQFILSSKKLLLSDSGFYLCAWSASGTEQYFGPGTRLTVT.

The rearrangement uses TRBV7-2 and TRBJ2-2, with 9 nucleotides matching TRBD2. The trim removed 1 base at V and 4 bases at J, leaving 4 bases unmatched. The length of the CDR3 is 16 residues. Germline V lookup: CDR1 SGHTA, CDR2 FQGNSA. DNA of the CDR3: TGTGCCAGCAGCTTAGGGGTGCGGGGGGGCACCGGGGAGCTGTTTTTT. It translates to CASSLGVRGGTGELFF.

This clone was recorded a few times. This CDR3 reads CAIGPGAYGYTF. The CDR3 coding sequence is TGTGCCATCGGCCCGGGGGCGTATGGCTACACCTTC. The chain uses TRBV10-3 and TRBJ1-2; D might be TRBD1 (6 bases). The CDR3 length is 12 residues. Deletions cut 8 bases from V and 5 bases from J, with 12 bases between. CDR1 and CDR2 (germline): ENHRY, SYGVKD.

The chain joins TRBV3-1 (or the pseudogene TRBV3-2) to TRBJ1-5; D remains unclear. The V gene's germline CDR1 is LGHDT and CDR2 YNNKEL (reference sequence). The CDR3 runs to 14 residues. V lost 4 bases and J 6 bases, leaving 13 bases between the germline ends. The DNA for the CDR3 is TGTGCCAGCAGCCCCGGACCCGAGGGTCAGCCCCAGCATTTT. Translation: CASSPGPEGQPQHF.